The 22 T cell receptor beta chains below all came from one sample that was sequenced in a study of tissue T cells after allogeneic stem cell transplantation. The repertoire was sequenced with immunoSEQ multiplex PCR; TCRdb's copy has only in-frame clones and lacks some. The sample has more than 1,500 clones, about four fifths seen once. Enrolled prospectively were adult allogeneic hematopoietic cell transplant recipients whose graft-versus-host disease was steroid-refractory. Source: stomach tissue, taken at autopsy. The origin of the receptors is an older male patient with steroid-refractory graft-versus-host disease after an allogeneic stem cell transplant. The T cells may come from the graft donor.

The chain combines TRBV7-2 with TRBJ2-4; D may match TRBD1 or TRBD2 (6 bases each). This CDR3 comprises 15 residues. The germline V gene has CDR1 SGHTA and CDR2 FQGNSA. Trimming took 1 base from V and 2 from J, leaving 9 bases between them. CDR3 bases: TGTGCCAGCAGCTTAGTTCGGGGGCCCAAAAACATTCAGTACTTC. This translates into CASSLVRGPKNIQYF.

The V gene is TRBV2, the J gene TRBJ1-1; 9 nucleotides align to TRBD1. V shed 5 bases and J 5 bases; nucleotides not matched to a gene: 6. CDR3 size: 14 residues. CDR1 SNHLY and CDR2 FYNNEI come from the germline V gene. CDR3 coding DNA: TGTGCCAGCAGTTATGGGACAGGGAAGACTGAAGCTTTCTTT. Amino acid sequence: CASSYGTGKTEAFF.

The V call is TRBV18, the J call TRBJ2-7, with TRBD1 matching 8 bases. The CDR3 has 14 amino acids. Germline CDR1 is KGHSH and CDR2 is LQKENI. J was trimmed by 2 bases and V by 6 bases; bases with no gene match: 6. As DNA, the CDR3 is TGTGCCAGCTCTCCAGGACAGGGTCCCTACGAGCAGTACTTC. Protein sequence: CASSPGQGPYEQYF.

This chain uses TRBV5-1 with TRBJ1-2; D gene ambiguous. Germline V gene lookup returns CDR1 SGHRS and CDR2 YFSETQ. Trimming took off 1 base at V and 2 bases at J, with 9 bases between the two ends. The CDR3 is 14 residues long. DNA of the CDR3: TGCGCCAGCAGCTTGTTGACTGGGAACTATGGCTACACCTTC. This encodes CASSLLTGNYGYTF.

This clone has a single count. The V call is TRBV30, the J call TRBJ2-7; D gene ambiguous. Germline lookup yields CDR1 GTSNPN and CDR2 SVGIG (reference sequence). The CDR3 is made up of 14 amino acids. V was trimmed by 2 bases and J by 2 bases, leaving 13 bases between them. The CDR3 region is CAWSPRPLAYEQYF. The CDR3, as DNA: TGTGCCTGGAGTCCTCGCCCCCTCGCCTACGAGCAGTACTTC.

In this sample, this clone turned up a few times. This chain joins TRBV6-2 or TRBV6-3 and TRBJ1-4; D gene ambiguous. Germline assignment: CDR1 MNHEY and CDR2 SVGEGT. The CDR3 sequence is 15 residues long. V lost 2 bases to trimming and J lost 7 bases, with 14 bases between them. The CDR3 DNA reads TGTGCCAGCAGTTACGTCGCAGGAGGGAGTGAAAAACTGTTTTTT. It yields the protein CASSYVAGGSEKLFF.

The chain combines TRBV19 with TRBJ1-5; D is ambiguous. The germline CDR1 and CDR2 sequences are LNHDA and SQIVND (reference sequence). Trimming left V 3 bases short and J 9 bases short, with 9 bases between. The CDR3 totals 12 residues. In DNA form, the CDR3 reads TGTGCCAGTAGTATGAACATATCGCCCCAGCATTTT. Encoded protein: CASSMNISPQHF.

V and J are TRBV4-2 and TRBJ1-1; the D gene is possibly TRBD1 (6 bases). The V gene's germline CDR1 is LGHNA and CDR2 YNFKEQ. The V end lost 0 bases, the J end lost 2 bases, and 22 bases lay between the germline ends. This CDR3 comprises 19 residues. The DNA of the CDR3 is TGTGCCAGCAGCCAAGATTTTGGGGTAACGGGGGCCCGTAACACTGAAGCTTTCTTT. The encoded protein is CASSQDFGVTGARNTEAFF.

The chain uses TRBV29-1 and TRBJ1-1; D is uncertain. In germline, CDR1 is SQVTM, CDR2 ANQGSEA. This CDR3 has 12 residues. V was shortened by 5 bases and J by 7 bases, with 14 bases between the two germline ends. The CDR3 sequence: CSVPKNQIEAFF. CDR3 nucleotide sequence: TGCAGCGTTCCCAAAAACCAGATTGAAGCTTTCTTT.

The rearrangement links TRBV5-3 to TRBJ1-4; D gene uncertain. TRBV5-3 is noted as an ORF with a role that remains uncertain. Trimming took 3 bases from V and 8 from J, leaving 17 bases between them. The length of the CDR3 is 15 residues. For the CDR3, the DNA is TGTGCCAGAAGCTCCCTAGGTCGATCCGAGGAAAAACTGTTTTTT. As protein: CARSSLGRSEEKLFF.

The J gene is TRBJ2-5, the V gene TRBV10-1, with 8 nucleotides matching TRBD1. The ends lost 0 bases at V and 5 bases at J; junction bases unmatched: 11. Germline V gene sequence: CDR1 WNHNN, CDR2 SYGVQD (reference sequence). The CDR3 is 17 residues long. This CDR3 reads CASSESGTGLGRETQYF. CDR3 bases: TGCGCCAGCAGTGAGTCCGGGACAGGTTTAGGCAGGGAGACCCAGTACTTC.

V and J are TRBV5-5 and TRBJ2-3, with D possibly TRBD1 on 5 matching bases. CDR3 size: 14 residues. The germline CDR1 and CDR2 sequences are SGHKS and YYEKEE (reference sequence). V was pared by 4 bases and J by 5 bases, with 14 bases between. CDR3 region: CASSIGQMVDTQYF. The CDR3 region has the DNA TGTGCCAGCAGCATCGGACAAATGGTAGATACGCAGTATTTT.

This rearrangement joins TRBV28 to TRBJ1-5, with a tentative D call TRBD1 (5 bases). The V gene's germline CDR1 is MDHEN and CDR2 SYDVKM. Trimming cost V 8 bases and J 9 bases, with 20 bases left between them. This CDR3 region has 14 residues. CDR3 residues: CASGVRDGARPQHF. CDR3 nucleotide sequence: TGTGCCAGCGGGGTGAGGGACGGAGCTAGGCCCCAGCATTTT.

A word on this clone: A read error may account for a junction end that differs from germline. The CDR3 here is CASGQGLFTIF. Written as DNA, the CDR3 is TGTGCCAGTGGTCAAGGACTTTTTACTATTTTT. The chain links TRBV19 to TRBJ1-3, with D unresolved. Germline values: CDR1 LNHDA, CDR2 SQIVND (reference sequence). There are 11 residues in the CDR3.

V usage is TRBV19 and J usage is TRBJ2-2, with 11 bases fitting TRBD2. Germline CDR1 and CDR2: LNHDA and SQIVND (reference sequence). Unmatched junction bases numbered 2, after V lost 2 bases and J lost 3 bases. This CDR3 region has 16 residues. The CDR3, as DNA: TGTGCCAGTAGTATAACTAGCGGGGGTGACACCGGGGAGCTGTTTTTT. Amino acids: CASSITSGGDTGELFF.

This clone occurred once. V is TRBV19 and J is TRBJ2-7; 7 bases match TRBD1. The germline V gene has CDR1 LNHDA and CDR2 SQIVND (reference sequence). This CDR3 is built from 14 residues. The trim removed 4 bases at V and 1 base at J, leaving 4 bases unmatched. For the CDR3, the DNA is TGTGCCAGTAGTACGGGACAGCTTTCCTACGAGCAGTACTTC. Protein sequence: CASSTGQLSYEQYF.

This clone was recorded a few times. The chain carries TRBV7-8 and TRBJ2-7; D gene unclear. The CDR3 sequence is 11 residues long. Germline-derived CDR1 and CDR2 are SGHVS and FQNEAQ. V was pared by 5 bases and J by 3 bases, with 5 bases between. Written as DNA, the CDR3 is TGTGCCAGCAGCCTTTACTACGAGCAGTACTTC. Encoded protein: CASSLYYEQYF.

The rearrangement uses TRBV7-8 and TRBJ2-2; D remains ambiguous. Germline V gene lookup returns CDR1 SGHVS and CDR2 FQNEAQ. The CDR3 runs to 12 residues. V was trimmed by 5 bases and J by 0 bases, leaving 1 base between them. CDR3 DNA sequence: TGTGCCAGCAGCCCGAACACCGGGGAGCTGTTTTTT. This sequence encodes CASSPNTGELFF.

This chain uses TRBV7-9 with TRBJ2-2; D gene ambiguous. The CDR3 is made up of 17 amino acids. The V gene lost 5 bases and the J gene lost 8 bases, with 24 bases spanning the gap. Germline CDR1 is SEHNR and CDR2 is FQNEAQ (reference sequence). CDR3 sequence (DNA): TGTGCCAGCAGCCCCTCCATGGACCGCATGAATTCAGGGGAGCTGTTTTTT. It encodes CASSPSMDRMNSGELFF.

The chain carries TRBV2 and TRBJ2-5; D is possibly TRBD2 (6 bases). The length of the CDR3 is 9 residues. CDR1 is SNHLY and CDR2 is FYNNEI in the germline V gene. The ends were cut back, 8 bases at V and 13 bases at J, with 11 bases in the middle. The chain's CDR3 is CASSPGGYF. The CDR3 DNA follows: TGTGCCAGCTCCCCCGGGGGGTACTTC.

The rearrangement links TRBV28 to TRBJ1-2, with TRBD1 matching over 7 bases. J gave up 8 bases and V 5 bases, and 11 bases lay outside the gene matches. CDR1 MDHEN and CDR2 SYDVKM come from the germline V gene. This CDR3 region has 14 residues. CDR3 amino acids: CASSRERTGGGYTF. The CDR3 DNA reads TGTGCCAGCAGTAGAGAGAGGACAGGAGGAGGCTACACCTTC.

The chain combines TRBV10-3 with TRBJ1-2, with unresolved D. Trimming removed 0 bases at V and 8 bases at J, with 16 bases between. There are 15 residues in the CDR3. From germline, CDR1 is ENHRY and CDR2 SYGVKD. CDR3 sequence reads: CAISESLRQAQGYTF. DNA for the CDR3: TGTGCCATCAGTGAGTCGTTGCGACAAGCTCAGGGCTACACCTTC.